This TCR beta chain originates from a study of response to subunit inactivated influenza vaccine (dated by TCRdb to the late 2010s). At the level of the whole study: The study used deep quantitative T cell receptor repertoire profiling to track responses to a trivalent subunit inactivated influenza vaccine. Overall study results and their limits: It was suggested by the authors that each seasonal influenza vaccination may recruit only a limited number of new T cells.

The germline V gene encodes CDR1 MNHEY and CDR2 SMNVEV (reference sequence). The cysteine opens and the phenylalanine closes a CDR3 of 13 amino acids. Here the CDR3 DNA is all that survives: 39 bases in frame from base 1. The library was made by RT-PCR. Sequencer: Illumina HiSeq 2500. Clones were called with MiXCR by TCRdb after fastp trimmed the public reads at Q25, and only in-frame beta chains were retained. Rows with a matching CDR3 protein are joined into one entry that keeps the most common DNA and genes. The sample table shows about 540,000 distinct CDR3 sequences, and approximately 24% are seen once. The top ten hold approximately 3% of the sample. This clonotype was observed a few times. This clone's antigen is unknown. The sample holds no much larger clone one base away, and base qualities are not on file. The data were also submitted as part of a second study, on T cells expressing NK-cell markers. Taken from the second paper: 5'RACE template switching, by which a universal primer site and unique molecular identifiers were added, was used to make TCR beta cDNA libraries. Three sorted T-cell subsets (CD3+CD56+NKG2C+, CD3+CD56+NKG2C- and CD3+CD56-NKG2C+) from about 8 donors had their TCR beta-chain repertoires profiled. Among the eight sequenced donors, seven were HCMV-seropositive and one was HCMV-seronegative. In several experiments an anti-gammadeltaTCR antibody was added to restrict sorting to alphabetaTCR-expressing T cells. In six donors, the dominant CD3+CD56+NKG2C+ clonotypes ranked among the top 10 CD8+ clonotypes, making up 1.0-7.0% of CD8+ T cells. Those dominant clonotypes were again the most abundant among CD3+CD56-NKG2C+ cells in a handful of donors, at roughly 28.3-60.1%. Whether the expanded NKG2C-expressing T cell clones were specific for HCMV antigens remained unclear. The study sequenced eight donors, all healthy volunteers chosen at random: three men and five women. A commercial ELISA kit detecting HCMV-specific IgG in serum was used to determine HCMV serostatus. Ficoll density gradient centrifugation was used to isolate peripheral blood mononuclear cells from blood. CD4+ and CD8+ T cells were isolated from PBMC by magnetic immunoseparation with Miltenyi isolation kits. Synthesis of cDNA was primed from the TCR beta constant segment and was followed by two consecutive PCR amplification steps. Sequencing of the libraries produced 2 x 150 bp reads on Illumina HiSeq 2000/2500, MiSeq or NextSeq. Reads were demultiplexed and grouped by UMI with MIGEC, and clonotypes were assembled and quantified with MiTCR. To exclude erroneous sequences, only TCR cDNA sequences supported by at least two reads were retained. The tcR package was used for downstream repertoire analysis, and clonotypes were matched across fractions by CDR3 nucleotide sequence plus V segment. VDJmatch was used to annotate antigen specificity against VDJdb, with one amino acid substitution in CDR3 permitted.

Source: CD4+ T cells sorted from PBMCs, taken 11 to 12 days after vaccination. The TCR comes from a man aged 45 to 65 who received an inactivated influenza vaccine. Donor details come from another sample of the same person, matched by shared clones. The V and J segments used are TRBV27 and TRBJ2-7; TRBD1 aligns with 7 central bases. The nucleotide sequence reads TGTACCGGGACAGAAGTTTTCACCTACGAGCAGTACTTC. Its translation reads: CTGTEVFTYEQYF.